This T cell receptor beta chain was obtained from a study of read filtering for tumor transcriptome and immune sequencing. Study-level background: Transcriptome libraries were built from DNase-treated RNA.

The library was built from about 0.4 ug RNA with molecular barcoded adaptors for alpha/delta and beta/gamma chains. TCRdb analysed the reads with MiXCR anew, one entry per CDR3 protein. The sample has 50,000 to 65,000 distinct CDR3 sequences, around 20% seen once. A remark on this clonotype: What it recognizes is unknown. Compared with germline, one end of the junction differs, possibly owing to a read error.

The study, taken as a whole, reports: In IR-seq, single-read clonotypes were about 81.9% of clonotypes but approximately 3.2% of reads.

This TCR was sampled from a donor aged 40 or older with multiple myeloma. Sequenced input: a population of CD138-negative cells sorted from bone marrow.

The CDR3 nucleotides are TGTGCCAGGAGTACCTCCGGGAACGGGGAGCTGTTTTTT. This gives the protein CARSTSGNGELFF. V is TRBV30 and J is TRBJ2-2; the D gene is possibly TRBD2 (5 bases). Germline-derived CDR1 and CDR2 are GTSNPN and SVGIG (reference sequence). CDR3 length: 13 amino acids.